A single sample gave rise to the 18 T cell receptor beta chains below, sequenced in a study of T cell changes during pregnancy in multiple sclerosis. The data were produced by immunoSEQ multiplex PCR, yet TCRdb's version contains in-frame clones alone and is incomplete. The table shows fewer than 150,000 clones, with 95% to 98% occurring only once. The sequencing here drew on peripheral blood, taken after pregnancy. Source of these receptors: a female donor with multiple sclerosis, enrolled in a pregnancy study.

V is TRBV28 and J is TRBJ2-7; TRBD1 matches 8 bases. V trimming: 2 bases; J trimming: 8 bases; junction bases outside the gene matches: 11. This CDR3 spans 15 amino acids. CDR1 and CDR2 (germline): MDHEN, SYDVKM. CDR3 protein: CASSLRQGARSKQYF. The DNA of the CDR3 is TGTGCCAGCAGTTTACGTCAGGGGGCGCGAAGTAAGCAGTACTTC.

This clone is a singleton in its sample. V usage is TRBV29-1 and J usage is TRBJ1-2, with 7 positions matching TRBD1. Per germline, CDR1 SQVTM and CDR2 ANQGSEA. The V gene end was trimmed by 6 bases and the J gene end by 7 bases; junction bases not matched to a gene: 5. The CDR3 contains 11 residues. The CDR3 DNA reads TGCAGCGTAGCAACAGGGGTTGGCTACACCTTC. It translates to CSVATGVGYTF.

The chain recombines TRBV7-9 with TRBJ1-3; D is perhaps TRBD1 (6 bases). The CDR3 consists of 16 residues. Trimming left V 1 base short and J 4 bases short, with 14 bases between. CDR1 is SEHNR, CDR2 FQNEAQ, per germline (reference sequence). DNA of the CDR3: TGTGCCAGCAGCTTAGACAGGGAAAGTACCGGAAACACCATATATTTT. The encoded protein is CASSLDRESTGNTIYF. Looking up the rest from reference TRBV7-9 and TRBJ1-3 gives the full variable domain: DTGVSQNPRHKITKRGQNVTFRCDPISEHNRLYWYRQTLGQGPEFLTYFQNEAQLEKSRLLSDRFSAERPKGSFSTLEIQRTEQGDSAMYLCASSLDRESTGNTIYFGEGSWLTVV.

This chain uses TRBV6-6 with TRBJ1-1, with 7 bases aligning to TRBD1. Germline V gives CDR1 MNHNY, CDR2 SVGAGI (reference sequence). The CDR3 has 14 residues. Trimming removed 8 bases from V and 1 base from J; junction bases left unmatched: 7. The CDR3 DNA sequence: TGTGCCAGCTCAGCCGGGACAGCGAACACTGAAGCTTTCTTT. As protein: CASSAGTANTEAFF.

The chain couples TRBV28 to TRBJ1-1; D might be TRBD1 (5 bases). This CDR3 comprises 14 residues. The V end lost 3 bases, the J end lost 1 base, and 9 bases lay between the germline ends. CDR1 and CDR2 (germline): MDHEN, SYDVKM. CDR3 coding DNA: TGTGCCAGCAGTTTGTTGACAGAGAACACTGAAGCTTTCTTT. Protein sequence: CASSLLTENTEAFF.

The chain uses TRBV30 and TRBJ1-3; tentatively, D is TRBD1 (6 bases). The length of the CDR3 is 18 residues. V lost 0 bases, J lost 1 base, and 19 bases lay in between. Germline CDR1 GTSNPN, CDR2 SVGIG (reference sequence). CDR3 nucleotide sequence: TGTGCCTGGAGTGTACGGGGGGGCGCGAGTCGATCTGGAAACACCATATATTTT. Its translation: CAWSVRGGASRSGNTIYF.

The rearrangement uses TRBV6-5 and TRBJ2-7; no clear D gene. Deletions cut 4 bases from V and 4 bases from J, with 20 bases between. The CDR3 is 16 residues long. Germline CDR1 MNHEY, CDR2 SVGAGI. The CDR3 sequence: CASSSTTSQQWYEQYF. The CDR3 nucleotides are TGTGCCAGCAGTTCCACCACCTCGCAACAGTGGTACGAGCAGTACTTC.

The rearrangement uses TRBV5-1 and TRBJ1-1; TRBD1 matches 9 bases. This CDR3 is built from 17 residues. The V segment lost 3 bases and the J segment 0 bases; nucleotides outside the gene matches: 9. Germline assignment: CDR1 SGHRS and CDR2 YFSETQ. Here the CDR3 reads CASSYPKQGAMNTEAFF. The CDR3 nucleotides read TGCGCCAGCAGCTATCCCAAACAGGGGGCCATGAACACTGAAGCTTTCTTT.

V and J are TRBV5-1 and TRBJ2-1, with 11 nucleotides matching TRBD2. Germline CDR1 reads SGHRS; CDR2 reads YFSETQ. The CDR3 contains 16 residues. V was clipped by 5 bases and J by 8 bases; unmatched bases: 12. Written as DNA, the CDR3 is TGCGCCAGCAGTCGAGTGTGGACTAGCGGGTATGATGAGCAGTTCTTC. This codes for CASSRVWTSGYDEQFF.

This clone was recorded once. CDR3 in DNA: TGTGCCAGCAGCTTGGTAAGGAGCTCCTACGAGCAGTACTTC. This codes for CASSLVRSSYEQYF. This chain uses TRBV5-6 with TRBJ2-7; D gene ambiguous. CDR1 and CDR2 from the germline V gene are SGHDT and YYEEEE. The germline V and J ends were trimmed by 0 bases and 0 bases, with 7 bases remaining between them. CDR3 length: 14 residues.

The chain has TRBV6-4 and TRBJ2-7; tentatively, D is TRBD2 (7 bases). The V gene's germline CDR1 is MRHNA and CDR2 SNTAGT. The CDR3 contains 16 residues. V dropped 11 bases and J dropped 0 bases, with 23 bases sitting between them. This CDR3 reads CAGGGAQGSSSYEQYF. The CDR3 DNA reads TGTGCCGGAGGGGGGGCCCAGGGATCAAGCTCCTACGAGCAGTACTTC.

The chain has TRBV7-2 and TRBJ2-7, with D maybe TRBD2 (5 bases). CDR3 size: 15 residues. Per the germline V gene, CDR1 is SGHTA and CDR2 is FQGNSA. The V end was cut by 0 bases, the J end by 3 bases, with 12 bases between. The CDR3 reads CASSLAQRKYYEQYF. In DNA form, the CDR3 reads TGTGCCAGCAGCTTAGCCCAGCGGAAGTACTACGAGCAGTACTTC.

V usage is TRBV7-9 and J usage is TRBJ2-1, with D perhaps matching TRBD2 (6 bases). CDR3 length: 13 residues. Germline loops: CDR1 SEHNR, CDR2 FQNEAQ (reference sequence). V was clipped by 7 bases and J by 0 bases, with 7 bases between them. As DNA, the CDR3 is TGTGCCAGCAAGGAGGGCTCCTACAATGAGCAGTTCTTC. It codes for CASKEGSYNEQFF.

The CDR3 region has the DNA TGTGCCAGCAGCGCTACGGGACTAATGTACGAGCAGTACTTC. Amino acid sequence: CASSATGLMYEQYF. This chain uses TRBV7-6 with TRBJ2-7; TRBD2 matches 7 bases. Trimming took 5 bases from V and 4 from J; bases not matched to a gene: 8. Germline V lookup: CDR1 SGHVS, CDR2 FNYEAQ. The CDR3 covers 14 residues.

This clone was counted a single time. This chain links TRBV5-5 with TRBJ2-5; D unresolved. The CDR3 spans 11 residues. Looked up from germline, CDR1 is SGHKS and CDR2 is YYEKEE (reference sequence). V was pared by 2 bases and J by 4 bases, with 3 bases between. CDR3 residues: CASSFRETQYF. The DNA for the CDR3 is TGTGCCAGCAGCTTTAGAGAGACCCAGTACTTC. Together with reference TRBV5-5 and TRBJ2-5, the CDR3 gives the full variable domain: DAGVTQSPTHLIKTRGQQVTLRCSPISGHKSVSWYQQVLGQGPQFIFQYYEKEERGRGNFPDRFSARQFPNYSSELNVNALLLGDSALYLCASSFRETQYFGPGTRLLVL.

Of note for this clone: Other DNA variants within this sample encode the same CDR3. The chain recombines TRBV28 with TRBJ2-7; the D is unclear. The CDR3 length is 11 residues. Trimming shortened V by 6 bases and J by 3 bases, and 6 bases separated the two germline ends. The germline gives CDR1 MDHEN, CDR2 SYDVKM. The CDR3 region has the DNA TGTGCCAGCAGCCGCGTCTACGAGCAGTACTTC. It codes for CASSRVYEQYF.

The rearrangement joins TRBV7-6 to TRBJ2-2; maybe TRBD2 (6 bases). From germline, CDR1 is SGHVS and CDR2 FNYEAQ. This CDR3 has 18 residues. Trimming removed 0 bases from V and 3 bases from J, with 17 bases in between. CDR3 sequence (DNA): TGTGCCAGCAGCTTAGCGTGGGTCGGGAGATCTGACACCGGGGAGCTGTTTTTT. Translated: CASSLAWVGRSDTGELFF.

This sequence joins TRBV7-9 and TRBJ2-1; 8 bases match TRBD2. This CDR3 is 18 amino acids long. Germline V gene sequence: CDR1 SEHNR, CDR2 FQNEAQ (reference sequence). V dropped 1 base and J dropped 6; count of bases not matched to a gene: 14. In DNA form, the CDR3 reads TGTGCCAGCAGCTTAGAGCCCTTCCGGGAGGGCCTTTCCAATGAGCAGTTCTTC. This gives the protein CASSLEPFREGLSNEQFF.